The present TCR beta chain was sequenced within a study of blood T cell repertoires in COVID-19. This CDR3 comprises 13 residues. From germline, CDR1 is LNHDA and CDR2 SQIVND (reference sequence). V shed 5 bases and J shed 4 bases, with 12 bases lying between them. Some clones are missing from TCRdb's copy, which holds only in-frame ones; the method was immunoSEQ multiplex PCR. Found here are roughly 300,000 clones, just over 90% of them singletons; the top ten hold 2% to 2.5%. Sequencing used peripheral blood. This sequence joins TRBV19 and TRBJ2-7; the D is unclear. The sequence derives from a woman younger than 45 with COVID-19, enrolled during active disease. Here the CDR3 reads CASSDITRYEQYF. For the CDR3, the DNA is TGTGCCAGTAGTGACATCACCCGTTACGAGCAGTACTTC.